This T cell receptor (beta chain) originates from a study of T cell responses to AZD1222 COVID-19 vaccine. TCRdb keeps only in-frame clones here, not all; method: immunoSEQ multiplex PCR. Among tens of thousands of clones listed, 70% to 90% were seen once. V was trimmed by 3 bases and J by 4 bases, leaving 10 bases between them. Germline V gene data show CDR1 as GTSNPN and CDR2 as SVGIG (reference sequence). The CDR3 has 12 residues. This receptor was taken from an adult who received the AZD1222 COVID-19 vaccine. The sample was peripheral blood, taken 28 days after the second AZD1222 dose. This chain joins TRBV30 and TRBJ2-7; D perhaps matches TRBD2 (5 bases). The CDR3 DNA reads TGTGCCTGGAGCCCCTCGGGATACGAGCAGTACTTC. Protein sequence: CAWSPSGYEQYF.